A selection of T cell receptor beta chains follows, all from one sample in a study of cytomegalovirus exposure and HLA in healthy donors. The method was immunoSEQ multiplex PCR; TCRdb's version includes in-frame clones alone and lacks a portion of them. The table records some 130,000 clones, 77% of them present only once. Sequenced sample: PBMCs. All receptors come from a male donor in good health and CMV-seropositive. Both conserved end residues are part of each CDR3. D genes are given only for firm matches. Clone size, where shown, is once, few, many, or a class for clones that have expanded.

TGTGCCATCAGTAGCGACAGGGTGACTGAAAAACTGTTTTTT,CAISSDRVTEKLFF,TRBJ1-4,-,TRBD1,TRBV10-3
TGTGCCAGCAGGTTACAGGGTTCGGGCGAGCAGTACTTC,CASRLQGSGEQYF,TRBJ2-7,-,-,TRBV13
TGTGCCAGCAGCACCGGACTAGCGGGTTCCGGTAACACCGGGGAGCTGTTTTTT,CASSTGLAGSGNTGELFF,TRBJ2-2,-,TRBD2,TRBV5-4
TGTGCCAGCAGCTTGTTAGCGGGAGTTCGGTACGAGCAGTACTTC,CASSLLAGVRYEQYF,TRBJ2-7,-,TRBD2,TRBV7-8
TGTGCCAGCTCACCCATGGACAGGGTGTCCACTGAAGCTTTCTTT,CASSPMDRVSTEAFF,TRBJ1-1,-,TRBD1,TRBV18
TGTGCCAGCTCACCAGCGACAGGGAATGAGCAGTTCTTC,CASSPATGNEQFF,TRBJ2-1,-,TRBD1,TRBV18
TGCACCAGTCCGGGACACTGGGATCCCTACGAGCAGTACTTC,CTSPGHWDPYEQYF,TRBJ2-7,once,-,TRBV1
TGTGCCATCAGTGAGTCGGTAGGCTCCCCGAGGGAGCAGTACTTC,CAISESVGSPREQYF,TRBJ2-7,-,-,TRBV10-3
TGTGCCAGCTCACCAATCCAGATCAGACAGAATTCACCCCTCCACTTT,CASSPIQIRQNSPLHF,TRBJ1-6,-,-,TRBV18
TGTGCCAGCTCACCCGGACAGGCATCCGAGCAGTACTTC,CASSPGQASEQYF,TRBJ2-7,-,TRBD1,TRBV18
TGTGCCAGCAGCACAAGGCTCCCCAGCGCCTCCTACGAGCAGTACTTC,CASSTRLPSASYEQYF,TRBJ2-7,-,-,TRBV5-5
TGTGCCAGCAGTGAAAACAGCGGGATAACATCCTACGAGCAGTACTTC,CASSENSGITSYEQYF,TRBJ2-7,-,TRBD2,TRBV2
TGTGCCAGCAGCTTAGAGGGGGGGGACAATGAGCAGTTCTTC,CASSLEGGDNEQFF,TRBJ2-1,-,-,TRBV7-9
TGTGCCAGCAGTTCCATCCCTGACAGGGGGCGAGCTAATGAAAAACTGTTTTTT,CASSSIPDRGRANEKLFF,TRBJ1-4,-,TRBD1,TRBV27
TGCGCCAGCAGCACGAACAGTGTCTACACTGAAGCTTTCTTT,CASSTNSVYTEAFF,TRBJ1-1,-,-,TRBV10-1
TGTGCCAGTACTCTGGGGCCGATCGGGGGGGGCGGCACTGAGCAGTTCTTC,CASTLGPIGGGGTEQFF,TRBJ2-1,-,TRBD2,TRBV19
TGTGCCAGCAGCAAATGCGGCTACGAGCAGTACTTC,CASSKCGYEQYF,TRBJ2-7,-,-,TRBV21-1
TGTGCCAGCAGTCTCACCGGGACACGGAACACTGAAGCTTTCTTT,CASSLTGTRNTEAFF,TRBJ1-1,-,-,TRBV7-2
TGTGCCAGCAGTTTTGGGCCGTCTGTCGCGACCGGGGAGCTGTTTTTT,CASSFGPSVATGELFF,TRBJ2-2,few,-,TRBV6-5
TGTGCCAGCAGCTTAGGGCCAGATGATAGCAATCAGCCCCAGCATTTT,CASSLGPDDSNQPQHF,TRBJ1-5,once,-,TRBV7-9
TGTGCCAGCATTGAGGGAGCCGTGGAGCCCCAGCATTTT,CASIEGAVEPQHF,TRBJ1-5,-,-,TRBV6-1
TGTGCCAGCAGCGGGGGACAGGGGGGCTCCTACGAGCAGTACTTC,CASSGGQGGSYEQYF,TRBJ2-7,-,TRBD1,TRBV6-1
TGCGCCAGCAGCTCCAGCGGGGGCGCAGATACGCAGTATTTT,CASSSSGGADTQYF,TRBJ2-3,-,TRBD2,TRBV5-1
TGTGCCAGCAGTTTATACACGGGAGTAGTTAATGAGCAGTTCTTC,CASSLYTGVVNEQFF,TRBJ2-1,-,-,TRBV27
TGTGCCACCAGCTTTGTCAGGGTGGGCACTGAAGCTTTCTTT,CATSFVRVGTEAFF,TRBJ1-1,-,-,TRBV15
TGTGCCAGCAGCCTGGGGACGGGACGGAGGGTCGAGCAGTACTTC,CASSLGTGRRVEQYF,TRBJ2-7,few,-,TRBV7-9
TGTGCCAGCAGCTTGACTGACACCATATATTTT,CASSLTDTIYF,TRBJ1-3,-,-,TRBV7-2
TGTGCCAGCAGTTCACGTGGAGGTAACTATGGCTACACCTTC,CASSSRGGNYGYTF,TRBJ1-2,-,-,TRBV27
TGTGCCAGCAGCTTGGCGGGGGGGCCTTGGGAGACCCAGTACTTC,CASSLAGGPWETQYF,TRBJ2-5,-,TRBD2,TRBV5-4
TGTGCCAGCAGCTTGGAAGGGGGGGTTAACAATGAGCAGTTCTTC,CASSLEGGVNNEQFF,TRBJ2-1,-,-,TRBV5-6
TGTGCCAGCAGCTCCCGACTAGCGGGGGGGGAAAACATTCAGTACTTC,CASSSRLAGGENIQYF,TRBJ2-4,-,TRBD2,TRBV11-2
TGCGCCAGCAGCTTGGCCCCGGGACAGGGTAACTATGAGCAGTTCTTC,CASSLAPGQGNYEQFF,TRBJ2-1,few,TRBD1,TRBV5-1
TGTGCCAGCAGCTCAGACAGAGGCTATGGCTACACCTTC,CASSSDRGYGYTF,TRBJ1-2,-,-,TRBV7-3
TGTGCCAGCAGCGTACTACTAGCGAGCGAGCAGTACTTC,CASSVLLASEQYF,TRBJ2-7,-,TRBD2,TRBV9
TGTGCCAGCCGAAGGACTAGCGGACTAGATACGCAGTATTTT,CASRRTSGLDTQYF,TRBJ2-3,-,TRBD2,TRBV27
TGTGCCAGCAGCGTAGAGGGTAGCGGGGGTCTTAAAAACATTCAGTACTTC,CASSVEGSGGLKNIQYF,TRBJ2-4,-,TRBD2,TRBV9
TGCGCCAGCAGCTGGGGACAGGTCCAAGAGACCCAGTACTTC,CASSWGQVQETQYF,TRBJ2-5,-,TRBD1,TRBV5-1
TGTGCCAGCAGCGTTTCAGGGGAGCAGGAACAGCCCCAGCATTTT,CASSVSGEQEQPQHF,TRBJ1-5,-,-,TRBV9
TGTGCCAGCAGCCTGACAGCCTCTGGAAACACCATATATTTT,CASSLTASGNTIYF,TRBJ1-3,few,-,TRBV6-5
TGTTCCAGCAGCTTAGCGGGGGGGCCCGAAGAGACCCAGTACTTC,CSSSLAGGPEETQYF,TRBJ2-5,-,TRBD2,TRBV7-9
TGTGCCAGCAGTGCAGGGGGCCGTGCCACAGATACGCAGTATTTT,CASSAGGRATDTQYF,TRBJ2-3,-,TRBD1,TRBV27
TGTGCCAGCAGTGAACTAAGCGTGGAGACCCAGTACTTC,CASSELSVETQYF,TRBJ2-5,-,-,TRBV25-1
TGCAGCGTTGAAGTTAGCCTAGCGGGAAATGAGCAGTTCTTC,CSVEVSLAGNEQFF,TRBJ2-1,-,TRBD2,TRBV29-1
TGTGCCAGCTCCGTAACCGGGGGGCTGGGGGAGACCCAGTACTTC,CASSVTGGLGETQYF,TRBJ2-5,-,-,TRBV25-1
TGTGCCAGCTCCCTCAGGTGGAACACCGGGGAGCTGTTTTTT,CASSLRWNTGELFF,TRBJ2-2,-,-,TRBV6-5
TGTGCCAGCAGCTTCCGGAGCCCCACTAACTATGGCTACACCTTC,CASSFRSPTNYGYTF,TRBJ1-2,-,-,TRBV7-2
TGTGCCTCGACAGGGGAGCGCGGCTATGGCTACACCTTC,CASTGERGYGYTF,TRBJ1-2,-,TRBD1,TRBV30
TGTGCCAGCAGTGAAGGGTGGCGAGGGTATGGCTACACCTTC,CASSEGWRGYGYTF,TRBJ1-2,-,-,TRBV6-5
TGCGCCAGCAGCCTGGACTCCCCCCCGAACACCGGGGAGCTGTTTTTT,CASSLDSPPNTGELFF,TRBJ2-2,-,-,TRBV5-1
TGTGCCAGCAGTCCACATACGGCTGGGGCCAACGGCCTGACTTTC,CASSPHTAGANGLTF,TRBJ2-6,-,-,TRBV6-1
TGTGCCAGCAGCGTTATTCCCGGGACAGGGTTAAACAATGAGCAGTTCTTC,CASSVIPGTGLNNEQFF,TRBJ2-1,-,TRBD1,TRBV9
TGCGCCAGCAGCCAGGGACTAGCCGGCGAGCAGTACTTC,CASSQGLAGEQYF,TRBJ2-7,few,TRBD2,TRBV5-1
TGTGCCAGCAGTTACTCAGGGGGGGAAGGCTCACCCCTCCACTTT,CASSYSGGEGSPLHF,TRBJ1-6,once,-,TRBV6-5
TGCAGCGCCTACTCTGGGGCCAACGGCCTGACTTTC,CSAYSGANGLTF,TRBJ2-6,-,-,TRBV29-1
TGTGCCGGCGCCCCTTCCGGACAGGGCCCTAAGACCCAGCATTTT,CAGAPSGQGPKTQHF,TRBJ1-5,-,TRBD1,TRBV28